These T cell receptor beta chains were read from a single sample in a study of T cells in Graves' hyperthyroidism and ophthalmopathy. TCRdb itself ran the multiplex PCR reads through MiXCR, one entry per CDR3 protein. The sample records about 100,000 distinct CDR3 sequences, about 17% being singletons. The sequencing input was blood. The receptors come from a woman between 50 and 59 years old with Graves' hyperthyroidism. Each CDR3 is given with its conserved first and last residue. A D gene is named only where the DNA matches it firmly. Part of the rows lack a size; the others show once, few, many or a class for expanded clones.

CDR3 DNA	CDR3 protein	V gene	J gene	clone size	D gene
TGTGCCAGCAGTTTTATTTCGGGGTACACTGAAGCTTTCTTT	CASSFISGYTEAFF	TRBV28	TRBJ1-1	many	.
TGCAGTGCTAGAGCGGCAGGTCGGTCCTATGGCTACACCTTC	CSARAAGRSYGYTF	TRBV20-1	TRBJ1-2	many	.
TGTGCCAGCAGTTTCCGGAGCATTACAGGGGGACAAAACTATGGCTACACCTTC	CASSFRSITGGQNYGYTF	TRBV6-1	TRBJ1-2	many	TRBD1
TGTGCCAGCAGATCCACAGGGTTCTATGGCTACACCTTC	CASRSTGFYGYTF	TRBV6-1	TRBJ1-2	many	.
TGTGCCAGCGGTCCCGACCCGGGACAGGGAGTCGAGACCCAGTACTTC	CASGPDPGQGVETQYF	TRBV6-1	TRBJ2-5	many	TRBD1
TGTGCCAGAGGGAGCGGGATGTGTTTAACTTTAGTGGAGACCCAGTACTTC	CARGSGMCLTLVETQYF	TRBV27	TRBJ2-5	many	TRBD2
TGTGCCACTATCACAGCGGGAGGCGAGCAGTTCTTC	CATITAGGEQFF	TRBV3-1	TRBJ2-1	many	TRBD2
TGTGCCAGCAGCTCTCGGACAGGGAGCACTGAAGCTTTCTTT	CASSSRTGSTEAFF	TRBV6-1	TRBJ1-1	many	TRBD1
TGTGCCAGTAGTCCCATGGGGGGAAATGCGTACGAGCAGTACTTC	CASSPMGGNAYEQYF	TRBV19	TRBJ2-7	many	.
TGTGCCAGCAGTTTTGGACGGAACCAAGAGACCCAGTACTTC	CASSFGRNQETQYF	TRBV12-3/TRBV12-4	TRBJ2-5	few	.
TGTGCCAGCAGTACGCAGGGTAAGGATGAGCAGTTCTTC	CASSTQGKDEQFF	TRBV6-1	TRBJ2-1	few	.
TGTGCCAGCAGCTTCCTGGGCCGAGGACATTTAATTTCACCCCTCCACTTT	CASSFLGRGHLISPLHF	TRBV11-2	TRBJ1-6	many	.
TGTGCCAGCAGTGAAGCGCAGAGACAGGGAGTAAATGAGCAGTTCTTC	CASSEAQRQGVNEQFF	TRBV6-1	TRBJ2-1	many	TRBD1
TGTGCCAGCAGTCCTGGGACTGGCGGGGGCTTTGCTGAAGCTTTCTTT	CASSPGTGGGFAEAFF	TRBV6-1	TRBJ1-1	many	.
TGCAGTGCACAGACCCCGGCTAGCGGTTTCTCCTACAATGAGCAGTTCTTC	CSAQTPASGFSYNEQFF	TRBV20-1	TRBJ2-1	many	TRBD2
TGTGCCTGGAGTAGCCTAAGTGGGCCCCAGCATTTT	CAWSSLSGPQHF	TRBV30	TRBJ1-5	many	.
TGCAGTGCTAGTGGGGGACGGACAGGGCGAAACACCATATATTTT	CSASGGRTGRNTIYF	TRBV20-1	TRBJ1-3	few	TRBD1
TGCAGTGCTAGGTCTAGCGGGAGGGCCTTACCTGAGCAGTTCTTC	CSARSSGRALPEQFF	TRBV20-1	TRBJ2-1	many	TRBD2
TGCAGCGTTGCTTATGTGGGGTACACCGGGGAGCTGTTTTTT	CSVAYVGYTGELFF	TRBV29-1	TRBJ2-2	many	.
TGCGCCAGCAGGCAGGGACAGTCGGGGACCCAGTACTTC	CASRQGQSGTQYF	TRBV4-1	TRBJ2-5	many	TRBD1
TGTGCCAGCAGCCGTAGCTTCCAGGACATTCAGTACTTC	CASSRSFQDIQYF	TRBV27	TRBJ2-4	many	.
TGTGCCAGTAGTATAGGCGGGGTGAGAGAACAACTGTTTTTT	CASSIGGVREQLFF	TRBV19	TRBJ1-4	few	.
TGTGCCAGCAGCCAGGGCGGGACCTCGTCCGAGCAGTACTTC	CASSQGGTSSEQYF	TRBV7-6	TRBJ2-7	.	.
TGTGCCAGCAGCTTAACGGGACAGATCACCCCTTCCTCCTACGAGCAGTACTTC	CASSLTGQITPSSYEQYF	TRBV7-3	TRBJ2-7	many	TRBD1
TGTGCCAGCAGCTTGCGGGAGGGTTACAATGAGCAGTTCTTC	CASSLREGYNEQFF	TRBV7-6	TRBJ2-1	many	TRBD2